Each of the 23 T cell receptor beta chains below was sequenced from the same sample in a study of early T cells in non-severe SARS-CoV-2 infection. MiXCR was run by TCRdb on the 5' RACE reads, yielding one entry per CDR3 protein. The sample consists of around 30,000 distinct CDR3 sequences, 8.5% to 10% of them appearing once. The sequenced sample was whole blood. These receptors all stem from an adult who was a healthcare worker with PCR-confirmed SARS-CoV-2 infection or an uninfected control (not recorded which).

The chain links TRBV24-1 to TRBJ2-1; D is possibly TRBD2 (5 bases). V was shortened by 9 bases and J by 6 bases, with 11 bases between the two germline ends. The germline V gene encodes CDR1 KGHDR and CDR2 SFDVKD. The CDR3 has 12 amino acids. CDR3 sequence: CATLSEGNEQFF. The CDR3 DNA is TGTGCCACCCTCAGTGAGGGCAATGAGCAGTTCTTC.

This clonotype was counted at least ten times. The J gene is TRBJ1-1, the V gene TRBV30, with a possible D match to TRBD1 (5 bases). The CDR3 totals 14 residues. Germline V lookup: CDR1 GTSNPN, CDR2 SVGIG (reference sequence). Trimming shortened V by 2 bases and J by 4 bases, and 14 bases separated the two germline ends. In DNA form, the CDR3 reads TGTGCCTGGAGTCCTGCAGGGAGAGTCACTGAAGCTTTCTTT. Its protein product is CAWSPAGRVTEAFF. Looking up the rest from reference TRBV30 and TRBJ1-1 gives the full variable domain: SQTIHQWPATLVQPVGSPLSLECTVEGTSNPNLYWYRQAAGRGLQLLFYSVGIGQISSEVPQNLSASRPQDRQFILSSKKLLLSDSGFYLCAWSPAGRVTEAFFGQGTRLTVV.

This clonotype came up many times. The chain has TRBV10-1 and TRBJ2-2, with 11 bases aligning to TRBD1. The CDR3 is 14 residues long. The V gene's germline CDR1 is WNHNN and CDR2 SYGVQD (reference sequence). V was clipped by 5 bases and J by 6 bases; unmatched bases: 2. In DNA, the CDR3 is TGCGCCAGCAGTATGGGACAGGGGGCCGGGGAGCTGTTTTTT. Amino acid sequence: CASSMGQGAGELFF.

The chain recombines TRBV7-9 with TRBJ2-3; D might be TRBD1 (6 bases). CDR3 length: 16 amino acids. From germline, CDR1 is SEHNR and CDR2 FQNEAQ (reference sequence). V was trimmed by 1 base and J by 4 bases, leaving 15 bases between them. CDR3 region: CASSLVGGDLADTQYF. In DNA form, the CDR3 reads TGTGCCAGCAGCTTAGTTGGGGGCGACCTGGCAGATACGCAGTATTTT.

This clonotype was seen more than once but under ten times. The rearrangement uses TRBV9 and TRBJ2-2, with D hard to call. Per the germline V gene, CDR1 is SGDLS and CDR2 is YYNGEE. CDR3 size: 12 residues. The V gene lost 5 bases and the J gene lost 1 base, with 3 bases spanning the gap. DNA of the CDR3: TGTGCCAGCAGAAGGAACACCGGGGAGCTGTTTTTT. Protein sequence: CASRRNTGELFF.

This clonotype was detected ten times or more. The CDR3 protein is CASGNSYNEQFF. The DNA for the CDR3 is TGTGCCAGCGGGAACTCCTACAATGAGCAGTTCTTC. This chain connects TRBV27 to TRBJ2-1; D not resolved. Per the germline V gene, CDR1 is MNHEY and CDR2 is SMNVEV (reference sequence). The germline V and J ends were trimmed by 8 bases and 0 bases, with 5 bases remaining between them. This CDR3 has 12 amino acids.

This chain links TRBV7-6 with TRBJ2-5; no reliable D call. The CDR3 is made up of 15 amino acids. Germline-derived CDR1 and CDR2 are SGHVS and FNYEAQ. The V gene lost 0 bases and the J gene lost 1 base, with 9 bases spanning the gap. The CDR3 bases are TGTGCCAGCAGCTTAGCGCAGGAGACCCAAGAGACCCAGTACTTC. Protein: CASSLAQETQETQYF. The full variable domain, in which reference TRBV7-6 and TRBJ2-5 provide the parts outside the CDR3, is GAGVSQSPRYKVTKRGQDVALRCDPISGHVSLYWYRQALGQGPEFLTYFNYEAQQDKSGLPNDRFSAERPEGSISTLTIQRTEQRDSAMYRCASSLAQETQETQYFGPGTRLLVL.

The sample holds many counts of this clonotype. The chain combines TRBV5-4 with TRBJ1-1; possible D gene TRBD1, 6 bases. Germline CDR1 reads SGHNT; CDR2 reads YYREEE (reference sequence). This CDR3 is 14 amino acids long. V was trimmed by 0 bases and J by 5 bases, leaving 11 bases between them. CDR3 sequence: CASSLDGGGTEAFF. CDR3 sequence (DNA): TGTGCCAGCAGCTTGGATGGGGGCGGAACTGAAGCTTTCTTT.

The sample holds a few counts of this clonotype. The gene calls are TRBV11-3 and TRBJ2-3; perhaps TRBD2 as D (6 bases). Germline V lookup: CDR1 SGHNT, CDR2 YENEEA. The CDR3 totals 14 residues. V shed 8 bases and J shed 0 bases, with 12 bases lying between them. The DNA of the CDR3 is TGTGCCAGCGCGCGGGGTCCCAGCACAGATACGCAGTATTTT. Its translation: CASARGPSTDTQYF.

This clonotype was observed at least ten times. The chain has TRBV2 and TRBJ2-3, with 7 bases identical to TRBD2. With V trimmed by 9 bases and J by 6 bases, 15 bases remained unmatched. Looked up from germline, CDR1 is SNHLY and CDR2 is FYNNEI. This CDR3 is 15 amino acids long. The CDR3 protein is CASDPRTSLRDTQYF. CDR3 in DNA: TGTGCCAGTGACCCGAGGACTAGTTTGAGGGATACGCAGTATTTT.

This clonotype was seen ten or more times. The chain is built from TRBV18 and TRBJ2-3, with 7 bases aligning to TRBD2. Germline V gene sequence: CDR1 KGHSH, CDR2 LQKENI. Unmatched junction bases numbered 2, after V lost 3 bases and J lost 5 bases. CDR3 size: 13 residues. CDR3 residues: CASSPGGEDTQYF. The CDR3, as DNA: TGTGCCAGCTCACCGGGAGGGGAAGATACGCAGTATTTT.

This clonotype occurred many times. The genes are TRBV30 and TRBJ2-1; TRBD2 aligns across 9 bases. The J segment lost 14 bases and the V segment lost 4 bases, leaving 9 bases of the junction unmatched. The CDR3 covers 12 residues. Germline V gene lookup returns CDR1 GTSNPN and CDR2 SVGIG (reference sequence). CDR3 loop: CAWNLQAGGKFF. CDR3 bases: TGTGCCTGGAACCTCCAGGCGGGGGGGAAGTTCTTC.

The J gene is TRBJ2-7, the V gene TRBV10-1; 9 bases match TRBD1. Trimming cost V 0 bases and J 10 bases; bases outside gene matches: 10. CDR1 and CDR2 from the germline V gene are WNHNN and SYGVQD (reference sequence). This CDR3 comprises 15 residues. The CDR3 region is CASSESGTGKRAQYF. The CDR3 bases are TGCGCCAGCAGTGAGTCCGGGACAGGGAAAAGGGCACAGTACTTC.

With regard to this clonotype: A much larger clone is a single base away; this may be a read error. The chain carries TRBV11-2 and TRBJ1-2; weak D call: TRBD1 (5 bases). Germline V gene lookup returns CDR1 SGHAT and CDR2 FQNNGV. This CDR3 region has 14 residues. V dropped 7 bases and J dropped 7 bases, with 19 bases sitting between them. CDR3 nucleotide sequence: TGTGCCAGCATCCTAGACATGGGGCAACGTGGCTACACCTTC. It is translated as CASILDMGQRGYTF.

At least ten counts were recorded for this clonotype. The V and J genes are TRBV9 and TRBJ1-1; D gene ambiguous. Germline V CDR1 and CDR2: SGDLS, YYNGEE. The CDR3 contains 14 residues. V lost 0 bases and J 4 bases, leaving 10 bases between the germline ends. DNA of the CDR3: TGTGCCAGCAGCGTAGGGGTCCGGGCCACTGAAGCTTTCTTT. This translates into CASSVGVRATEAFF.

There are many counts of this clonotype. The chain recombines TRBV29-1 with TRBJ1-5; possible D gene TRBD1, 5 bases. The CDR3 consists of 13 residues. V was shortened by 4 bases and J by 3 bases, with 10 bases between the two germline ends. Germline V gene lookup returns CDR1 SQVTM and CDR2 ANQGSEA. The CDR3 sequence: CSVGDSYNQPQHF. The DNA of the CDR3 is TGCAGCGTTGGAGACAGCTACAATCAGCCCCAGCATTTT.

The table lists this clonotype with a few counts. The rearrangement joins TRBV7-2 to TRBJ1-4; the match to TRBD1 covers 7 bases. Per the germline V gene, CDR1 is SGHTA and CDR2 is FQGNSA. V lost 1 base to trimming and J lost 8 bases; unmatched junction nucleotides: 10. There are 16 residues in the CDR3. CDR3 protein: CASSLDSVRGVEKLFF. As DNA, the CDR3 is TGTGCCAGCAGCTTAGACAGTGTCAGGGGGGTAGAAAAACTGTTTTTT.

The chain combines TRBV10-3 with TRBJ1-2; a possible D gene is TRBD1 (6 bases). With 11 bases removed from V and 7 bases from J, the gap between germline ends came to 11 bases. CDR3 length equals 10 residues. From germline, CDR1 is ENHRY and CDR2 SYGVKD. The CDR3 DNA reads as TGTGCCTCCAGGGGATTTGGCTACACCTTC. It specifies CASRGFGYTF.

This clonotype was seen many times. This chain uses TRBV18 with TRBJ2-1, with D perhaps TRBD1 (5 bases). CDR3 length: 14 residues. Trimming took 1 base from V and 9 from J, leaving 13 bases between them. CDR1 is KGHSH and CDR2 is LQKENI in the germline V gene. This chain's CDR3 is CASSPRTGAIEQFF. In DNA, the CDR3 is TGTGCCAGCTCACCACGCACTGGGGCGATTGAGCAGTTCTTC. The whole variable domain, remainder taken from reference TRBV18 and TRBJ2-1, is NAGVMQNPRHLVRRRGQEARLRCSPMKGHSHVYWYRQLPEEGLKFMVYLQKENIIDESGMPKERFSAEFPKEGPSILRIQQVVRGDSAAYFCASSPRTGAIEQFFGPGTRLTVL.

In this sample, this clonotype turned up many times. The V call is TRBV7-2, the J call TRBJ2-7; tentatively, D is TRBD2 (5 bases). This CDR3 region has 14 residues. Trimming left V 3 bases short and J 3 bases short, with 12 bases between. Germline V gives CDR1 SGHTA, CDR2 FQGNSA. The CDR3 sequence is CASSFELRDYEQYF. The DNA of the CDR3 is TGTGCCAGCAGCTTCGAGCTTCGGGACTACGAGCAGTACTTC.

This clonotype has just a few counts. V is TRBV20-1 and J is TRBJ2-5; 8 bases fit TRBD2. The CDR3 is 14 residues long. Germline CDR1 reads DFQATT; CDR2 reads SNEGSKA (reference sequence). V gave up 6 bases and J gave up 1 base; unmatched junction bases: 7. In DNA, the CDR3 is TGCAGTGCGAGACCGGGACTAGGCCAAGAGACCCAGTACTTC. Encoded protein: CSARPGLGQETQYF.

This sequence joins TRBV5-1 and TRBJ2-7; D is unresolved. Germline values: CDR1 SGHRS, CDR2 YFSETQ. This CDR3 has 13 residues. The ends were cut back, 2 bases at V and 1 base at J, with 7 bases in the middle. The DNA for the CDR3 is TGCGCCAGCAGCTTCGGTCAGTCCTACGAGCAGTACTTC. The encoded protein is CASSFGQSYEQYF.

This clonotype was detected ten times or more. The chain couples TRBV7-3 to TRBJ2-2, with no clear D. The CDR3 contains 11 residues. The V and J ends lost 4 bases and 7 bases respectively, with 4 bases between them. Germline V gene data show CDR1 as SGHTA and CDR2 as FQGTGA. CDR3 residues: CASSYDGELFF. In nucleotides, the CDR3 is TGTGCCAGCAGCTATGACGGGGAGCTGTTTTTT. Complete variable domain (other parts from reference TRBV7-3 and TRBJ2-2): GAGVSQTPSNKVTEKGKYVELRCDPISGHTALYWYRQSLGQGPEFLIYFQGTGAADDSGLPNDRFFAVRPEGSVSTLKIQRTERGDSAVYLCASSYDGELFFGEGSRLTVL.